This record looks at one T cell receptor beta chain sequence and its context. The source of the sample is a study of blood T cell repertoires in COVID-19. Study at large: Sites in the United States, Italy and Spain provided acute and convalescent COVID-19 samples. Nucleic acid was either cDNA or gDNA, and it came from T cells, B-cell-depleted T cells, or PBMCs.

How the authors handled the data: It was from reference gene primer amplification that nucleated cell counts were estimated. The data were produced by immunoSEQ multiplex PCR, yet TCRdb's version contains in-frame clones alone and is incomplete. V and J calls plus clone size are reproduced from that table; the DNA served to infer D and trimming. The sample records approximately 35,000 clones, approximately 80% being singletons. The length of the CDR3 is 11 residues. CDR1 is MGHRA, CDR2 YSYEKL, per germline. The V gene lost 4 bases and the J gene lost 5 bases, with 5 bases spanning the gap. This receptor was identified in a man older than 75 with acute or convalescent COVID-19. Sequences were obtained from peripheral blood. V gene TRBV4-1 combines with J gene TRBJ2-5; D not certain. CDR3 sequence reads: CASSRAETQYF. Here the CDR3 DNA reads TGCGCCAGCAGCCGAGCCGAGACCCAGTACTTC.